The next 31 T cell receptor beta chains were all read from a single sample in a study of shared clonotypes between healthy human individuals. TCRdb's copy holds only in-frame clones and misses some; the assay was immunoSEQ multiplex PCR. The sample holds some 1 million clones, roughly 80% seen once. The sample taken for sequencing was memory CD4+ T cells sorted from blood. Sample subset: CD45RA-negative fraction. These receptors were collected from a man younger than 30 in good health.

The chain has TRBV6-5 and TRBJ1-6; D is possibly TRBD1 (5 bases). Germline-derived CDR1 and CDR2 are MNHEY and SVGAGI. Trimming shortened V by 2 bases and J by 1 base, and 6 bases separated the two germline ends. The CDR3 covers 15 residues. The CDR3 is CASSYKGSYNSPLHF. The CDR3 DNA sequence: TGTGCCAGCAGTTACAAGGGGTCCTATAATTCACCCCTCCACTTT.

As for this clone: The sample holds other DNA sequences that translate to the same CDR3. As DNA, the CDR3 is TGTGCCAGCAGCTTGACCAGCTCCTACAATGAGCAGTTCTTC. It encodes CASSLTSSYNEQFF. V is TRBV7-9 and J is TRBJ2-1; D unresolved. Germline V gene lookup returns CDR1 SEHNR and CDR2 FQNEAQ (reference sequence). V lost 3 bases, J lost 0 bases, and 6 bases lay in between. There are 14 residues in the CDR3. Drawing the rest from reference TRBV7-9 and TRBJ2-1, the complete variable domain is DTGVSQNPRHKITKRGQNVTFRCDPISEHNRLYWYRQTLGQGPEFLTYFQNEAQLEKSRLLSDRFSAERPKGSFSTLEIQRTEQGDSAMYLCASSLTSSYNEQFFGPGTRLTVL.

This chain uses TRBV6-1 with TRBJ1-3; possibly TRBD1 for D (5 bases). The CDR3 extends over 17 amino acids. The V end was cut by 0 bases, the J end by 5 bases, with 17 bases between. Germline CDR1 MNHNS, CDR2 SASEGT. The CDR3 DNA follows: TGTGCCAGCAGTGAAGCGCTCCAGGGAAGAGTCAGAAACACCATATATTTT. This translates into CASSEALQGRVRNTIYF.

The J gene is TRBJ2-2, the V gene TRBV25-1; D ambiguous. The germline CDR1 and CDR2 sequences are MGHDK and SYGVNS. Between the trimmed V and J ends, which lost 4 bases and 2 bases, there was a span of 11 bases. This CDR3 is 15 amino acids long. In DNA form, the CDR3 reads TGTGCCAGCAGTGCAACGTCCCCAAACACCGGGGAGCTGTTTTTT. It encodes CASSATSPNTGELFF.

The rearrangement links TRBV30 to TRBJ1-4; 7 positions agree with TRBD1. In germline, CDR1 is GTSNPN, CDR2 SVGIG (reference sequence). The V and J ends lost 4 bases and 7 bases, in that order; junction bases with no gene match: 18. This CDR3 is 17 amino acids long. CDR3 sequence: CAWTGDRVKRFGEKLFF. Written as DNA, the CDR3 is TGTGCCTGGACCGGCGACAGGGTGAAAAGGTTCGGTGAAAAACTGTTTTTT.

The genes are TRBV5-4 and TRBJ2-1; 8 bases are shared with TRBD1. Germline V gene lookup returns CDR1 SGHNT and CDR2 YYREEE (reference sequence). V dropped 0 bases and J dropped 4; count of bases not matched to a gene: 3. This CDR3 spans 15 amino acids. The chain's CDR3 is CASSLATGGYNEQFF. In nucleotides, the CDR3 is TGTGCCAGCAGCTTGGCTACAGGGGGATACAATGAGCAGTTCTTC.

The chain employs TRBV6-1 and TRBJ2-5; D perhaps matches TRBD2 (5 bases). This CDR3 has 16 amino acids. The ends were cut back, 1 base at V and 5 bases at J, with 17 bases in the middle. The germline V gene encodes CDR1 MNHNS and CDR2 SASEGT. The CDR3 DNA follows: TGTGCCAGCAGTGAAGGTATAAAGGAGGTCGGGGAGACCCAGTACTTC. It codes for CASSEGIKEVGETQYF.

Worth noting for this clone: This specimen includes other DNA sequences encoding the same CDR3. The chain has TRBV5-1 and TRBJ2-3, with unresolved D. CDR3 length: 14 amino acids. Trimming shortened V by 3 bases and J by 1 base, and 9 bases separated the two germline ends. Germline V gene sequence: CDR1 SGHRS, CDR2 YFSETQ. The CDR3, as DNA: TGCGCCAGCAGCTCCATGGACGGCACAGATACGCAGTATTTT. This codes for CASSSMDGTDTQYF.

The chain couples TRBV19 to TRBJ1-4, with D maybe TRBD1 (6 bases). The CDR3 covers 15 residues. Trimming cost V 6 bases and J 4 bases, with 15 bases left between them. CDR1 and CDR2 (germline): LNHDA, SQIVND (reference sequence). CDR3 amino acids: CASRLDRLNNEKLFF. The CDR3 DNA reads as TGTGCCAGTAGACTCGACAGGCTGAATAATGAAAAACTGTTTTTT.

The V and J genes are TRBV30 and TRBJ2-5, with D perhaps TRBD1 or TRBD2 (5 bases each). Germline V gene data show CDR1 as GTSNPN and CDR2 as SVGIG (reference sequence). CDR3 length: 15 amino acids. The ends were cut back, 2 bases at V and 2 bases at J, with 15 bases in the middle. Here the CDR3 reads CAWSSHRGSQETQYF. For the CDR3, the DNA is TGTGCCTGGAGTTCCCACCGGGGCTCACAAGAGACCCAGTACTTC.

The chain uses TRBV7-9 and TRBJ1-1; TRBD1 agrees at 10 bases. The CDR3 totals 15 residues. The V gene's germline CDR1 is SEHNR and CDR2 FQNEAQ (reference sequence). After removal of 7 bases from V and 6 bases from J, the junction contained 11 bases not matched to a gene. The CDR3: CASTSTGQGLAEAFF. CDR3 bases: TGTGCCAGCACCTCTACGGGACAGGGGCTTGCTGAAGCTTTCTTT.

The chain combines TRBV6-5 with TRBJ2-3, with D hard to call. Between the trimmed V and J ends, which lost 5 bases and 5 bases, there was a span of 5 bases. Germline V gene data show CDR1 as MNHEY and CDR2 as SVGAGI. The CDR3 covers 11 residues. The CDR3 here is CASSKGDTQYF. CDR3 in DNA: TGTGCCAGCAGTAAGGGAGATACGCAGTATTTT.

Note on this clone: One end of the junction does not line up with germline, which may come from a read error. This chain links TRBV5-4 with TRBJ2-5; 7 nucleotides match TRBD1. CDR3 length: 13 residues. In germline, CDR1 is SGHNT, CDR2 YYREEE (reference sequence). Here the CDR3 reads CASSWGTRDSSHF. The DNA for the CDR3 is TGTGCCAGCAGCTGGGGAACACGGGACAGCTCGCACTTC.

The gene calls are TRBV7-2 and TRBJ1-5, with TRBD1 as a possible D gene (5 bases). The V end was cut by 5 bases, the J end by 0 bases, with 11 bases between. Per the germline V gene, CDR1 is SGHTA and CDR2 is FQGNSA. The CDR3 is made up of 15 amino acids. This CDR3 reads CASSKEQGSNQPQHF. In nucleotides, the CDR3 is TGTGCCAGCAGCAAGGAGCAGGGTAGCAATCAGCCCCAGCATTTT.

The gene calls are TRBV9 and TRBJ2-3; D remains unclear. V lost 4 bases and J 2 bases, leaving 14 bases between the germline ends. Per germline, CDR1 SGDLS and CDR2 YYNGEE. The CDR3 is 15 residues long. The chain's CDR3 is CASSPGAVDTDTQYF. For the CDR3, the DNA is TGTGCCAGCAGCCCTGGTGCTGTCGACACAGATACGCAGTATTTT.

This clone has more than one count but fewer than ten. This chain connects TRBV30 to TRBJ2-7, with D unclear. The CDR3 runs to 13 residues. Germline CDR1 GTSNPN, CDR2 SVGIG (reference sequence). The ends were cut back, 1 base at V and 9 bases at J, with 16 bases in the middle. CDR3 region: CAWSGAASTTQYF. The CDR3 DNA reads as TGTGCCTGGAGTGGGGCAGCCTCTACGACGCAGTACTTC.

The genes are TRBV11-2 and TRBJ2-5; 13 bases align to TRBD2. J lost 0 bases, V lost 1 base, and 2 bases had no gene match. The germline CDR1 and CDR2 sequences are SGHAT and FQNNGV. The CDR3 extends over 17 amino acids. As DNA, the CDR3 is TGTGCCAGCAGCTTAGGACTAGCGGGAGGTTACCAAGAGACCCAGTACTTC. Residues: CASSLGLAGGYQETQYF.

In regard to this clone: A read error may account for a junction end that differs from germline. The V gene is TRBV7-7, the J gene TRBJ1-1; D unresolved. Germline CDR1 reads SSHAT; CDR2 reads FNYEAQ (reference sequence). The CDR3 consists of 13 residues. CDR3 DNA: TGTGCTAGCAGCCGACGCCAGAACACTGAAGCTTTCTTT. Translation: CASSRRQNTEAFF.

In its sample, this clone was seen many times. The chain combines TRBV2 with TRBJ2-7; either TRBD1 or TRBD2 may fit D (6 bases each). The germline V gene encodes CDR1 SNHLY and CDR2 FYNNEI. Trimming left V 6 bases short and J 2 bases short, with 14 bases between. This CDR3 spans 14 amino acids. CDR3 sequence (DNA): TGTGCCAGCAGGGGGGGCGGGATCACCTACGAGCAGTACTTC. Translating gives CASRGGGITYEQYF. The variable domain in full, completed from reference TRBV2 and TRBJ2-7, reads EPEVTQTPSHQVTQMGQEVILRCVPISNHLYFYWYRQILGQKVEFLVSFYNNEISEKSEIFDDQFSVERPDGSNFTLKIRSTKLEDSAMYFCASRGGGITYEQYFGPGTRLTVT.

The rearrangement links TRBV19 to TRBJ1-5; D is undetermined. The V gene's germline CDR1 is LNHDA and CDR2 SQIVND (reference sequence). With 9 bases removed from V and 7 bases from J, the gap between germline ends came to 13 bases. CDR3 length: 12 residues. In nucleotides, the CDR3 is TGTGCCAGCCGTGGAGAGGCCCAGCCCCAGCATTTT. Protein sequence: CASRGEAQPQHF.

The chain has TRBV5-1 and TRBJ2-3; 8 nucleotides align to TRBD2. With V trimmed by 2 bases and J by 0 bases, 2 bases remained unmatched. The germline V gene encodes CDR1 SGHRS and CDR2 YFSETQ. The CDR3 covers 15 residues. The CDR3: CASSFSGKSTDTQYF. The CDR3 DNA reads TGCGCCAGCAGCTTTAGCGGGAAAAGCACAGATACGCAGTATTTT. The full variable domain, in which reference TRBV5-1 and TRBJ2-3 provide the parts outside the CDR3, is KAGVTQTPRYLIKTRGQQVTLSCSPISGHRSVSWYQQTPGQGLQFLFEYFSETQRNKGNFPGRFSGRQFSNSRSEMNVSTLELGDSALYLCASSFSGKSTDTQYFGPGTRLTVL.

V and J are TRBV5-1 and TRBJ2-7, with 11 positions matching TRBD2. The CDR3 loop spans 14 amino acids. CDR1 SGHRS and CDR2 YFSETQ come from the germline V gene. Trimming cost V 4 bases and J 8 bases; bases outside gene matches: 8. The CDR3 sequence is CASSPGLAEPQQYF. The CDR3 DNA reads TGCGCCAGCAGCCCGGGACTAGCGGAACCCCAGCAGTACTTC.

The rearrangement uses TRBV5-1 and TRBJ2-2; D may be TRBD2 (6 bases). The germline V and J ends were trimmed by 0 bases and 6 bases, with 12 bases remaining between them. Looked up from germline, CDR1 is SGHRS and CDR2 is YFSETQ. CDR3 length: 15 residues. The CDR3 DNA is TGCGCCAGCAGCTTGGTAGGAGGGTTGGCCGGGGAGCTGTTTTTT. It translates to CASSLVGGLAGELFF.

The V gene is TRBV5-6, the J gene TRBJ2-7; D is unclear. Germline assignment: CDR1 SGHDT and CDR2 YYEEEE. The CDR3 runs to 15 residues. V gave up 3 bases and J gave up 2 bases, with 15 bases separating them. Written as DNA, the CDR3 is TGTGCCAGCAGCTCCCTCGGGCGGTTGACCTACGAGCAGTACTTC. Translated: CASSSLGRLTYEQYF.

This clone was observed a handful of times. V usage is TRBV5-1 and J usage is TRBJ1-1; D possibly corresponds to TRBD1 (6 bases). This CDR3 region has 14 residues. Germline lookup yields CDR1 SGHRS and CDR2 YFSETQ. The germline V and J ends were trimmed by 4 bases and 1 base, with 11 bases remaining between them. The CDR3 nucleotides read TGCGCCAGCAGCGGGGGGCTGGGGAACACTGAAGCTTTCTTT. It codes for CASSGGLGNTEAFF.

This clone was seen a handful of times. Additional DNA sequences in this sample encode the identical CDR3. The J gene is TRBJ1-6, the V gene TRBV9; D is perhaps TRBD1 (6 bases). The ends were cut back, 2 bases at V and 9 bases at J, with 12 bases in the middle. The CDR3 covers 14 residues. CDR1 and CDR2 from the germline V gene are SGDLS and YYNGEE. The CDR3 nucleotides read TGTGCCAGCAGCGTTGCACAGGGAGGTTCACCCCTCCACTTT. Amino acid sequence: CASSVAQGGSPLHF.

The chain uses TRBV9 and TRBJ2-7; 12 bases line up with TRBD2. The CDR3 extends over 15 amino acids. CDR1 and CDR2 from the germline V gene are SGDLS and YYNGEE. The junction had 6 bases not matched to a gene; V was cut back by 5 bases and J by 3 bases. CDR3 sequence: CASSETSGSFYEQYF. The CDR3 DNA reads TGTGCCAGCAGTGAGACTAGCGGGAGCTTCTACGAGCAGTACTTC.

Of note for this clone: The sample contains more than one DNA sequence encoding this CDR3. This chain joins TRBV5-1 and TRBJ1-2; no clear D. Per the germline V gene, CDR1 is SGHRS and CDR2 is YFSETQ. V gave up 1 base and J gave up 1 base, with 5 bases separating them. This CDR3 has 13 residues. The CDR3 nucleotides read TGCGCCAGCAGCTTGTGGGATAACTATGGCTACACCTTC. This gives the protein CASSLWDNYGYTF.

This sequence joins TRBV2 and TRBJ2-7; perhaps TRBD1 as D (6 bases). Looked up from germline, CDR1 is SNHLY and CDR2 is FYNNEI. This CDR3 has 13 amino acids. V lost 8 bases and J 2 bases, leaving 13 bases between the germline ends. The DNA for the CDR3 is TGTGCCAGCCACGACAGGACCCCCTACGAGCAGTACTTC. Amino acids: CASHDRTPYEQYF. Full variable domain (remainder filled in from reference TRBV2 and TRBJ2-7): EPEVTQTPSHQVTQMGQEVILRCVPISNHLYFYWYRQILGQKVEFLVSFYNNEISEKSEIFDDQFSVERPDGSNFTLKIRSTKLEDSAMYFCASHDRTPYEQYFGPGTRLTVT.

The chain joins TRBV14 to TRBJ2-7; D possibly corresponds to TRBD2 (5 bases). Between the trimmed V and J ends, which lost 4 bases and 6 bases, there was a span of 13 bases. This CDR3 has 13 amino acids. Germline-derived CDR1 and CDR2 are SGHDN and FVKESK. The CDR3 loop is CASSPRVAFEQYF. The CDR3, as DNA: TGTGCCAGCAGCCCCCGAGTAGCGTTCGAGCAGTACTTC.

This chain connects TRBV28 to TRBJ2-7; D is unclear. The germline V gene has CDR1 MDHEN and CDR2 SYDVKM. The length of the CDR3 is 14 residues. The ends were cut back, 1 base at V and 4 bases at J, with 11 bases in the middle. The CDR3 bases are TGTGCCAGCAGTTTATCAGTCACTCTTTACGAGCAGTACTTC. It codes for CASSLSVTLYEQYF.